The rows below give T cell receptor beta chains drawn from one sample of a study of shared clonotypes between healthy human individuals. Generated by immunoSEQ multiplex PCR, the TCRdb table keeps only in-frame clones and is missing some. The table records around 2.3 million clones, under 97% of them present only once. Sequencing was carried out using naive CD4+ T cells sorted from blood. These receptor sequences come from a man between 18 and 35 years old in good health. CDR3s include the opening cysteine and the closing phenylalanine or tryptophan. The D gene is left open where the match is weak. Only part of the rows carry a size: once, few, many, or a class if the clone is expanded.

abundance	j_gene	d_gene	v_gene	CDR3aa	CDR3nt
.	TRBJ2-3	.	TRBV5-4	CASSLTGIGDTQYF	TGTGCCAGCAGCTTGACAGGGATAGGGGATACGCAGTATTTT
.	TRBJ2-2	TRBD1	TRBV4-1	CASSRVLGTGNTGELFF	TGCGCCAGCAGCCGCGTGCTCGGGACAGGGAACACCGGGGAGCTGTTTTTT
.	TRBJ2-2	.	TRBV5-1	CASKTAGVIGELFF	TGCGCCAGCAAGACTGCAGGGGTGATCGGGGAGCTGTTTTTT
.	TRBJ1-6	.	TRBV28	CASSLRDSPLHF	TGTGCCAGCAGTCTCAGGGATTCACCCCTCCACTTT
.	TRBJ1-2	.	TRBV29-1	CSVGVDSSSYGYTF	TGCAGCGTTGGAGTCGACTCTAGTTCCTATGGCTACACCTTC
.	TRBJ2-5	TRBD1	TRBV11-2	CASSSEGTGYETQYF	TGTGCCAGCAGCTCCGAGGGGACAGGGTACGAGACCCAGTACTTC
.	TRBJ2-1	.	TRBV11-2	CASSKEFLDEQFF	TGTGCCAGCAGTAAAGAATTCCTGGATGAGCAGTTCTTC
.	TRBJ2-7	TRBD2	TRBV4-2	CASSQDMTSGGHEQYF	TGTGCCAGCAGCCAAGATATGACTAGCGGGGGGCACGAGCAGTACTTC
.	TRBJ2-3	TRBD2	TRBV18	CASSPRTSGILGVTQYF	TGTGCCAGCTCACCGCGGACTAGCGGGATATTAGGTGTTACGCAGTATTTT
.	TRBJ2-7	.	TRBV5-1	CASSHIEGLNYEQYF	TGCGCCAGCAGCCACATTGAGGGTCTTAACTACGAGCAGTACTTC
.	TRBJ2-7	TRBD1	TRBV9	CASSASQGAYEQYF	TGTGCCAGCAGCGCTAGTCAGGGGGCCTACGAGCAGTACTTC
.	TRBJ2-4	.	TRBV19	CASSPRTKVRREAKNIQYF	TGTGCCAGTAGTCCCCGCACAAAGGTACGGCGGGAAGCCAAAAACATTCAGTACTTC
.	TRBJ1-4	TRBD1	TRBV25-1	CASSEVPTGKRLEKLFF	TGTGCCAGCAGTGAGGTACCGACAGGGAAACGACTCGAAAAACTGTTTTTT
.	TRBJ1-4	.	TRBV30	CAWRAGETTNEKLFF	TGTGCCTGGAGGGCAGGGGAGACAACTAATGAAAAACTGTTTTTT
.	TRBJ1-6	.	TRBV4-1	CASSQDGAPLHF	TGCGCCAGCAGCCAAGATGGGGCACCCCTCCACTTT
.	TRBJ2-5	TRBD1	TRBV11-2	CASSLTGTGQETQYF	TGTGCCAGCAGCTTAACCGGGACAGGGCAGGAGACCCAGTACTTC
.	TRBJ2-3	.	TRBV7-2	CASSLRAPDTQYF	TGTGCCAGCAGCTTACGGGCCCCAGATACGCAGTATTTT
.	TRBJ2-3	.	TRBV5-1	CASSFSGPPTDTQYF	TGCGCCAGCAGCTTCAGCGGGCCACCCACAGATACGCAGTATTTT
.	TRBJ2-7	TRBD1	TRBV7-8	CASSLAAGGTYEQYF	TGTGCCAGCAGCTTAGCGGCAGGGGGCACATACGAGCAGTACTTC
.	TRBJ1-5	.	TRBV27	CASSSSDGGNQPQHF	TGTGCCAGCAGTTCCTCGGACGGAGGTAATCAGCCCCAGCATTTT
.	TRBJ2-7	TRBD2	TRBV6-6	CASRGPGLAGYEQYF	TGTGCCAGCAGGGGACCGGGACTAGCGGGCTACGAGCAGTACTTC
.	TRBJ2-5	.	TRBV6-1	CAIVLDGSQETQYF	TGTGCCATCGTCTTAGACGGCAGTCAAGAGACCCAGTACTTC
.	TRBJ1-5	.	TRBV18	CASSPAGTSEKGNQPQHF	TGTGCCAGCTCACCGGCCGGGACCTCCGAAAAAGGAAATCAGCCCCAGCATTTT
.	TRBJ1-5	.	TRBV6-5	CASSSIGQPQHF	TGTGCCAGCAGTTCTATAGGACAGCCCCAGCATTTT
.	TRBJ2-7	TRBD1	TRBV19	CASRRTGTDSYEQYF	TGTGCCAGTAGACGCACCGGGACAGACTCCTACGAGCAGTACTTC
.	TRBJ2-7	TRBD2	TRBV7-9	CASSLIGTTYEQYF	TGTGCCAGCAGCTTAATAGGGACTACCTACGAGCAGTACTTC
.	TRBJ1-2	TRBD1	TRBV13	CASSFGFGQGASNYGYTF	TGTGCCAGCAGCTTCGGTTTTGGACAGGGGGCGAGTAACTATGGCTACACCTTC
.	TRBJ2-2	.	TRBV28	CASSPPGGTGELFF	TGTGCCAGCAGCCCCCCCGGGGGCACCGGGGAGCTGTTTTTT
.	TRBJ2-7	.	TRBV6-5	CASSSHSTYEQYF	TGTGCCAGCAGCTCCCATTCAACCTACGAGCAGTACTTC
.	TRBJ2-7	TRBD2	TRBV4-1	CASSQDWTRNSYEQYF	TGCGCCAGCAGCCAAGATTGGACTAGAAACTCCTACGAGCAGTACTTC
.	TRBJ1-1	TRBD1	TRBV5-4	CASSLGGTGGMNTEAFF	TGTGCCAGCAGCCTTGGGGGGACAGGGGGAATGAACACTGAAGCTTTCTTT
.	TRBJ2-7	.	TRBV19	CASSMSWRFGAYEQYF	TGTGCCAGTAGTATGAGTTGGAGATTCGGTGCCTACGAGCAGTACTTC
.	TRBJ2-5	.	TRBV10-2	CASFQGGETQYF	TGCGCCAGCTTTCAGGGTGGGGAGACCCAGTACTTC
.	TRBJ2-5	.	TRBV19	CASKGSLGEETQYF	TGTGCCAGTAAAGGATCCCTCGGGGAGGAGACCCAGTACTTC
.	TRBJ2-7	.	TRBV6-5	CASSYSNPGTSYEQYF	TGTGCCAGCAGTTACTCGAATCCGGGGACCTCCTACGAGCAGTACTTC
.	TRBJ1-6	TRBD1	TRBV30	CAWSGQAPPPLHF	TGTGCCTGGTCGGGACAGGCTCCTCCACCCCTCCACTTT
.	TRBJ2-3	.	TRBV28	CASSTGPWTDTQYF	TGTGCCAGCAGTACGGGACCCTGGACGGATACGCAGTATTTT
.	TRBJ1-1	.	TRBV11-2	CASSLGGLGRNTEAFF	TGTGCCAGCAGCTTAGGAGGTCTTGGGAGGAACACTGAAGCTTTCTTT
once	TRBJ2-6	.	TRBV14	CASRDSGANVLTF	TGTGCCAGCAGGGACTCTGGGGCCAACGTCCTGACTTTC
.	TRBJ1-4	.	TRBV2	CASSAEREAKLFF	TGTGCCAGCAGTGCGGAGCGGGAGGCGAAACTGTTTTTT